This T cell receptor beta chain was identified during a study of T cell clones after liver transplantation. Study in general: Subjects received no induction therapy and standard immunosuppression until randomization at 12-24 months post-transplant. Tolerance: complete withdrawal held at least one year, liver enzymes staying within twice normal.

Looked up from germline, CDR1 is MNHEY and CDR2 is SMNVEV (reference sequence). This CDR3 region has 12 residues. The V end was cut by 6 bases, the J end by 10 bases, with 13 bases between. Sorting of unstimulated PBMCs yielded separate CD3+CD4+ and CD3+CD8+ fractions. This clone was detected a few times. Its antigen is not identified. Measured with immunoSEQ multiplex PCR; TCRdb has only the in-frame clones, and not every one. The table records about 99,000 clones, around four fifths of them present only once. Whole-study findings and limits: Compared with third party-reactive sequences, donor-reactive ones declined more, independent of withdrawal success.

The TCR sequence derives from a human patient who received a liver transplant. The T cells may come from the graft donor. The material was CD4+ T cells from blood, obtained roughly 50 months after liver transplant. This chain links TRBV27 with TRBJ2-1; either TRBD1 or TRBD2 may fit D (6 bases each). The CDR3 region is CASSKGGREQFF. The CDR3 region has the DNA TGTGCCAGCAGCAAGGGGGGTCGGGAGCAGTTCTTC.